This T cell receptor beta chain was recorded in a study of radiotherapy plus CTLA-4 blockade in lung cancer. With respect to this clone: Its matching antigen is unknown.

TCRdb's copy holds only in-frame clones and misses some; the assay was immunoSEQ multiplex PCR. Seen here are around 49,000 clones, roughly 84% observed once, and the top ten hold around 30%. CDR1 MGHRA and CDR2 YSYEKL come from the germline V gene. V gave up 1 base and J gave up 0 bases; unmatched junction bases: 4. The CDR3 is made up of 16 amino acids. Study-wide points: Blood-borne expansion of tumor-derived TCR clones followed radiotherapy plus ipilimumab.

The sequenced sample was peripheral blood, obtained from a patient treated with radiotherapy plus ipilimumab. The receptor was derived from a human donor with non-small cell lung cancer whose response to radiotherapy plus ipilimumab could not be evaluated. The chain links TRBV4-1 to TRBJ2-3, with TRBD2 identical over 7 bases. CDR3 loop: CASSQGRERSTDTQYF. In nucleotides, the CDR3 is TGCGCCAGCAGCCAAGGGCGGGAGAGAAGCACAGATACGCAGTATTTT.